A single sample gave rise to the 2 T cell receptor beta chains below, sequenced in a study of CD8+CD57+ T cells in acquired aplastic anemia. Both TCR beta VDJ combination and CDR3 sequence profiling were carried out. Genomic DNA was the template for this profiling. MiXCR, applied by TCRdb to the reads, yields one record per CDR3 protein. The sample consists of fewer than 250,000 distinct CDR3 sequences, roughly 45% of them appearing once. CD8+CD57+ cell expansion, shown by flow cytometry, had occurred in the patients selected for sequencing. What was sequenced was sorted CD4+, CD8+, or CD8+CD57+ T cells (not recorded which) from PBMCs. Receptor source: a human donor with aplastic anemia.

The genes are TRBV7-9 and TRBJ2-1; TRBD1 agrees at 9 bases. In germline, CDR1 is SEHNR, CDR2 FQNEAQ (reference sequence). V lost 6 bases, J lost 0 bases, and 3 bases stayed unmatched. There are 15 residues in the CDR3. In nucleotides, the CDR3 is TGTGCCAGCAGGAGGACAGGGGCCTCCTACAATGAGCAGTTCTTC. Translating gives CASRRTGASYNEQFF.

This clonotype showed up many times. V and J are TRBV12-3 or TRBV12-4 and TRBJ1-3, with D possibly matching TRBD1 (6 bases). The CDR3 loop spans 16 amino acids. The V end lost 5 bases, the J end lost 0 bases, and 14 bases lay between the germline ends. The CDR3 sequence is CASSQTGTASGNTIYF. As DNA, the CDR3 is TGTGCCAGCAGTCAAACAGGGACGGCCTCTGGAAACACCATATATTTT.